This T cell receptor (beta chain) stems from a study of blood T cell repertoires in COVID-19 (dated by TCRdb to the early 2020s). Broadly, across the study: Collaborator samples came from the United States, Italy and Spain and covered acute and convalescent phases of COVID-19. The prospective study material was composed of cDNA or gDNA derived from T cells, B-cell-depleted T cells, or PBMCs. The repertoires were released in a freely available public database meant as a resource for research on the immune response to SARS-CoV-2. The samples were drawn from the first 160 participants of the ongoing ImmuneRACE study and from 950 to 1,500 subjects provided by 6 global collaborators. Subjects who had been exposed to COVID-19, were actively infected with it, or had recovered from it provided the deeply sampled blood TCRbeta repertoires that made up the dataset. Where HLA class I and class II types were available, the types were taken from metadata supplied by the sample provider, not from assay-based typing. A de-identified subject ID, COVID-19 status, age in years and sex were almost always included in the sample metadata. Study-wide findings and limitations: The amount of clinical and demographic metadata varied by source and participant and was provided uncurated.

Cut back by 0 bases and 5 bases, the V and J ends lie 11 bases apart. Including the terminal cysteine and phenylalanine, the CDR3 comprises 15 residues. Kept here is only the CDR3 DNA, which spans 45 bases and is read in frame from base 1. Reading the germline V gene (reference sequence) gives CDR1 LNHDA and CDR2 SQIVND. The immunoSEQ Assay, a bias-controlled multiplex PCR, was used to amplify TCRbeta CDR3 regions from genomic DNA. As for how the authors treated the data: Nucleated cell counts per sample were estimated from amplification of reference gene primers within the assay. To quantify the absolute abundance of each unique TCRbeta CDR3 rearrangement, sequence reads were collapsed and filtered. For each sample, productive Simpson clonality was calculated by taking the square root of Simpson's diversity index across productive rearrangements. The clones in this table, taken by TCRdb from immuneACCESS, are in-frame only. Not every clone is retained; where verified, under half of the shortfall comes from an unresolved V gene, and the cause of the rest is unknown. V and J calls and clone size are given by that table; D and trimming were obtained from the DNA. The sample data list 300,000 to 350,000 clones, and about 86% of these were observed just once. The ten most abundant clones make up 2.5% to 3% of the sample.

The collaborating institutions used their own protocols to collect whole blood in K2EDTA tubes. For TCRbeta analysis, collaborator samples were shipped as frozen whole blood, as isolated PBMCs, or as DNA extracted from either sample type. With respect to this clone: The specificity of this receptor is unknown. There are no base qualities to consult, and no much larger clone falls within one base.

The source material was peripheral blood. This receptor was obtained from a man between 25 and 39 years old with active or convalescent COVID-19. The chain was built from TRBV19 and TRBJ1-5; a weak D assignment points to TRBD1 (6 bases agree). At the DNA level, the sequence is TGTGCCAGTAGTATAGAGGGGGCCGGGGATCAGCCCCAGCATTTT. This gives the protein CASSIEGAGDQPQHF. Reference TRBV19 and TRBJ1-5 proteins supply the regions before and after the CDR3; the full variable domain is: DGGITQSPKYLFRKEGQNVTLSCEQNLNHDAMYWYRQDPGQGLRLIYYSQIVNDFQKGDIAEGYSVSREKKESFPLTVTSAQKNPTAFYLCASSIEGAGDQPQHFGDGTRLSIL.